The 16 T cell receptor beta chains in this list originate from one sample, sequenced in a study of spatial heterogeneity in lung cancer. The time point was: sample taken at primary tumor resection. MiXCR was run by TCRdb on the 5' RACE reads, yielding one entry per CDR3 protein. Of some 16,000 distinct CDR3 sequences listed, 3.6% are singletons. The sample was normal lung tissue next to the tumor, taken at surgery. These receptors were obtained from a male donor with early-stage non-small cell lung cancer.

This clonotype was seen many times. This beta chain slipped into a library made for alpha chains as a stray read, so its size is not meaningful. The chain combines TRBV20-1 with TRBJ2-1; 7 nucleotides agree with TRBD2. CDR1 is DFQATT and CDR2 is SNEGSKA in the germline V gene (reference sequence). The CDR3 runs to 14 residues. J lost 4 bases, V lost 1 base, and 4 bases had no gene match. The CDR3 protein is CSARVGGEYNEQFF. The CDR3 DNA sequence: TGCAGTGCTAGAGTGGGGGGGGAGTACAATGAGCAGTTCTTC.

In its sample, this clonotype was seen many times. This beta chain came through as a stray read in a library set up for alpha chains, and its size says little. This chain uses TRBV27 with TRBJ2-3; D is ambiguous. Trimming removed 6 bases at V and 2 bases at J, with 12 bases between. This CDR3 spans 14 amino acids. The germline CDR1 and CDR2 sequences are MNHEY and SMNVEV (reference sequence). This CDR3 is CASRLFAHTDTQYF. CDR3 nucleotides: TGTGCCAGCAGACTTTTTGCACACACAGATACGCAGTATTTT.

This clonotype has a count of ten or more. A library made for alpha chains picked up this beta chain off target, so its size means little. The V and J genes are TRBV24-1 and TRBJ2-2; the D is unclear. The ends were cut back, 3 bases at V and 4 bases at J, with 5 bases in the middle. There are 13 residues in the CDR3. Looked up from germline, CDR1 is KGHDR and CDR2 is SFDVKD. The CDR3 region has the DNA TGTGCCACCAGTGATCGGCCCACCGGGGAGCTGTTTTTT. Its translation: CATSDRPTGELFF.

This clonotype showed up many times. This beta chain was picked up by a library intended for alpha chains and is off target, so its count carries little meaning. This chain connects TRBV10-2 to TRBJ2-5; 13 bases agree with TRBD2. J gave up 5 bases and V 3 bases, and 0 bases lay outside the gene matches. This CDR3 contains 14 residues. CDR1 is WSHSY, CDR2 SAAADI, per germline. CDR3 sequence (DNA): TGCGCCAGCAGTGAACTAGCGGGAGGGGAGACCCAGTACTTC. This translates into CASSELAGGETQYF.

This clonotype was detected ten times or more. Within a library made for alpha chains, this beta chain is off target, and its count is uninformative. V and J are TRBV6-1 and TRBJ1-1; TRBD1 might be the D (6 bases). Trimming stripped 4 bases from V and 1 base from J, with 13 bases between. The length of the CDR3 is 15 residues. Germline V gene lookup returns CDR1 MNHNS and CDR2 SASEGT. In DNA form, the CDR3 reads TGTGCCAGCAGTGGATTGGGGGGACAGAACACTGAAGCTTTCTTT. Translation gives CASSGLGGQNTEAFF.

This clonotype was detected many times. This beta chain is a stray sequence in a library constructed for alpha chains; its clone size is not meaningful. The chain combines TRBV13 with TRBJ2-7, with a possible D match to TRBD2 (6 bases). The germline gives CDR1 PRHDT, CDR2 FYEKMQ (reference sequence). The CDR3 is 14 amino acids. Trimming left V 1 base short and J 3 bases short, with 10 bases between. The CDR3 sequence: CASSLARGLYEQYF. The CDR3 region has the DNA TGTGCCAGCAGCTTAGCTCGGGGACTCTACGAGCAGTACTTC.

In its sample, this clonotype was seen many times. Because this beta chain is a stray read in a library intended to capture alpha chains, its abundance should not be given much weight. V gene TRBV12-3 or TRBV12-4 combines with J gene TRBJ2-7; 7 nucleotides match TRBD1. The CDR3 spans 14 residues. V trimming: 5 bases; J trimming: 0 bases; junction bases outside the gene matches: 4. CDR3 nucleotide sequence: TGTGCCAGCAGTCCTCGGGACAGCTCCTACGAGCAGTACTTC. It yields the protein CASSPRDSSYEQYF.

This clonotype was picked up many times. Since the library was made to target alpha chains, this beta chain is a stray read and its abundance is not meaningful. This chain connects TRBV29-1 to TRBJ2-3; 13 nucleotides agree with TRBD2. Germline V gives CDR1 SQVTM, CDR2 ANQGSEA. CDR3 length equals 14 residues. V trimming: 5 bases; J trimming: 7 bases; junction bases outside the gene matches: 6. The CDR3 protein is CSVILAGGPNTQYF. CDR3 in DNA: TGCAGCGTTATACTAGCGGGAGGGCCGAATACGCAGTATTTT.

This clonotype appeared many times. This beta chain turned up in a library designed for alpha chains; as an off-target read, its abundance says little. The V gene is TRBV10-3, the J gene TRBJ2-5; 9 bases are shared with TRBD2. The J segment lost 5 bases and the V segment lost 2 bases, leaving 6 bases of the junction unmatched. Germline V CDR1 and CDR2: ENHRY, SYGVKD. This CDR3 has 15 amino acids. The CDR3 DNA follows: TGTGCCATCAGTGAGAGTAGCGGGAGTCACGAGACCCAGTACTTC. Its protein product is CAISESSGSHETQYF.

This clonotype was counted at least ten times. Being off target in a library aimed at alpha chains, this beta chain has a size of little meaning. The chain joins TRBV5-1 to TRBJ2-5; D is unresolved. The CDR3 runs 15 residues. V was cut by 1 base and J by 1 base, with 11 bases left in between. Germline V lookup: CDR1 SGHRS, CDR2 YFSETQ. The CDR3 sequence: CASSLYGPGQETQYF. The CDR3 DNA is TGCGCCAGCAGCTTGTACGGACCGGGCCAAGAGACCCAGTACTTC.

The table lists this clonotype with many counts. The library was designed around alpha chains, so this beta chain is a stray read whose abundance carries little weight. The chain has TRBV7-2 and TRBJ1-4; D not resolved. The germline CDR1 and CDR2 sequences are SGHTA and FQGNSA. Deletions cut 1 base from V and 5 bases from J, with 5 bases between. The CDR3 consists of 13 residues. Written as DNA, the CDR3 is TGTGCCAGCAGCTTAGAACTCAATGAAAAACTGTTTTTT. Its translation is CASSLELNEKLFF.

Ten or more counts support this clonotype. This beta chain is off target for a library built for alpha chains, so its abundance means little. The genes are TRBV6-5 and TRBJ2-1; D might be TRBD1 (5 bases). Per the germline V gene, CDR1 is MNHEY and CDR2 is SVGAGI. Trimming removed 5 bases at V and 10 bases at J, with 15 bases between. There are 13 residues in the CDR3. CDR3: CASSNIQGKEQFF. The CDR3 coding sequence is TGTGCCAGCAGTAATATTCAGGGAAAGGAGCAGTTCTTC.

This clonotype was counted many times. The size of this beta chain means little, since it is a stray read in a library made for alpha chains. The J gene is TRBJ1-2, the V gene TRBV21-1. TRBV21-1 is termed a pseudogene. This CDR3 region has 16 residues. The CDR3 reads CASSTPEAKANYGYTF. CDR3 nucleotides: TGTGCCAGCAGCACCCCAGAGGCGAAAGCTAACTATGGCTACACCTTC.

This clonotype came up many times. Because this beta chain is a stray read in a library intended to capture alpha chains, its abundance should not be given much weight. CDR3 residues: CASSVTPGQGLAGELFF. Written as DNA, the CDR3 is TGTGCCAGCTCAGTAACTCCGGGACAGGGACTCGCCGGGGAGCTGTTTTTT. The V call is TRBV18, the J call TRBJ2-2; 9 bases fit TRBD1. Germline CDR1 and CDR2: KGHSH and LQKENI. This CDR3 is 17 amino acids long. The junction had 13 bases not matched to a gene; V was cut back by 5 bases and J by 6 bases. Supplemented by reference TRBV18 and TRBJ2-2, the full variable domain reads NAGVMQNPRHLVRRRGQEARLRCSPMKGHSHVYWYRQLPEEGLKFMVYLQKENIIDESGMPKERFSAEFPKEGPSILRIQQVVRGDSAAYFCASSVTPGQGLAGELFFGEGSRLTVL.

Ten or more counts support this clonotype. This beta chain appears as a stray read in a library generated for alpha chains; its size is not informative. This chain connects TRBV10-2 to TRBJ2-7, with 9 positions matching TRBD1. Trimming removed 6 bases from V and 3 bases from J; junction bases left unmatched: 9. CDR1 and CDR2 from the germline V gene are WSHSY and SAAADI. The CDR3 has 15 amino acids. The CDR3 spells CASRTTGTGHYEQYF. CDR3 DNA sequence: TGCGCCAGCAGGACAACCGGGACAGGGCACTACGAGCAGTACTTC.

This clonotype was seen at least ten times. The library was built for alpha chains, so this beta chain is an off-target read and its size means little. This chain links TRBV3-1 with TRBJ2-1; D may be TRBD2 (5 bases). The V end lost 2 bases, the J end lost 10 bases, and 12 bases lay between the germline ends. Germline CDR1 reads LGHDT; CDR2 reads YNNKEL (reference sequence). CDR3 length: 13 residues. DNA for the CDR3: TGTGCCAGCAGCCAATATGAGGGCGGGGAGCAGTTCTTC. This sequence encodes CASSQYEGGEQFF.